A selection of T cell receptor beta chains follows, all from one sample in a study of shared clonotypes between healthy human individuals. Generated by immunoSEQ multiplex PCR, the TCRdb table keeps only in-frame clones and is missing some. The table records 500,000 to 700,000 clones, about 95% of them present only once. The sample was naive CD8+ T cells sorted from blood. The source of these receptors is a woman in her thirties in good health. Both conserved end residues are part of each CDR3. A D gene is named only where the DNA matches it firmly. The size field is filled for only some rows; it gives once, few, many or a size class.

TRBD1,TRBV28,TRBJ2-5,-,TGTGCCAGCAGTTTGGAGACAGGGGGCCGAGAGACCCAGTACTTC,CASSLETGGRETQYF
-,TRBV4-1,TRBJ2-1,once,TGCGCCAGCCCAGTTAGCTTAAGCTCCTACAATGAGCAGTTCTTC,CASPVSLSSYNEQFF
-,TRBV28,TRBJ1-5,once,TGTGCCAGCAGTTCCCGTCATCGGAATCAGCCCCAGCATTTT,CASSSRHRNQPQHF
TRBD1,TRBV5-1,TRBJ2-7,-,TGCGCCAGCAGCTTCTCCGGGACAGGGGCCTACGAGCAGTACTTC,CASSFSGTGAYEQYF
-,TRBV13,TRBJ2-1,-,TGTGCCAGCAGCTACATAACAGCAAATGAGCAGTTCTTC,CASSYITANEQFF
-,TRBV7-8,TRBJ2-7,-,TGTGCCAGCAGCTTGGGGGCCAGACCAAGCTACGAGCAGTACTTC,CASSLGARPSYEQYF
-,TRBV27,TRBJ1-5,-,TGTGCCAGCAGCCCCGACAGAGGAGGGAAGCCCCAGCATTTT,CASSPDRGGKPQHF
-,TRBV28,TRBJ2-7,-,TGTGCCAGCAGTTTATACGGGAGCTCCTACGAGCAGTACTTC,CASSLYGSSYEQYF
-,TRBV6-5,TRBJ2-1,-,TGTGCCACGGGGATGCGGGTCTACAATGAGCAGTTCTTC,CATGMRVYNEQFF
TRBD1,TRBV15,TRBJ2-6,once,TGTGCCACCGAGACAGGGGGTGATACTGGGGCCAACGTCCTGACTTTC,CATETGGDTGANVLTF
TRBD1,TRBV28,TRBJ1-4,-,TGTGCCAGCAGCCTTGGACAGGGTAATGAAAAACTGTTTTTT,CASSLGQGNEKLFF
-,TRBV6-1,TRBJ2-7,-,TGTGCCAGCACCTCCTCTCTAAGAGGGGACGAGCAGTACTTC,CASTSSLRGDEQYF
-,TRBV20-1,TRBJ1-2,few,TGCAGTGCTAGAGATAGTTCTGGCTACACCTTC,CSARDSSGYTF
-,TRBV7-9,TRBJ2-7,-,TGTGCCAGCAGCTCCGGGGCCCTTTCCTACGAGCAGTACTTC,CASSSGALSYEQYF
-,TRBV2,TRBJ2-7,-,TGTGCTCTCGACGGGCCGAGCTCCTACGAGCAGTACTTC,CALDGPSSYEQYF
TRBD1,TRBV27,TRBJ1-2,-,TGTGCCAGCAGTGGACAGGATAACTATGGCTACACCTTC,CASSGQDNYGYTF
-,TRBV28,TRBJ2-7,-,TGTGCCAGCAGTTTAAGGGGCGGGGTCACCTACGAGCAGTACTTC,CASSLRGGVTYEQYF
-,TRBV19,TRBJ1-1,-,TGTGCCAGTAGTATTACTTTTGGGCAGAACACTGAAGCTTTCTTT,CASSITFGQNTEAFF
-,TRBV28,TRBJ2-2,-,TGTGCCAGCAGCCTGTCCTCCGGGACAAAACCCAACACCGGGGAGCTGTTTTTT,CASSLSSGTKPNTGELFF
-,TRBV5-1,TRBJ2-7,-,TGCGCCAGCAGCTTGCGGCAGGAACTCGGCGAGCAGTACTTC,CASSLRQELGEQYF
-,TRBV29-1,TRBJ2-7,-,TGCAGCGTTCACCAGGGCTACGAGCAGTACTTC,CSVHQGYEQYF
TRBD2,TRBV27,TRBJ2-1,-,TGTGCCAGCAGCCCCTTCTCCGGACTAGCGGGAAGTGCGCAGTTCTTC,CASSPFSGLAGSAQFF
-,TRBV2,TRBJ1-1,-,TGTGCCAGCAGTCGTCGAGCTCTGAACACTGAAGCTTTCTTT,CASSRRALNTEAFF
-,TRBV4-1,TRBJ1-3,once,TGCGCCAGCAGCCAAGATCGGGTGACTGCGTCTGGAAACACCATATATTTT,CASSQDRVTASGNTIYF
TRBD2,TRBV4-2,TRBJ2-3,-,TGTGCCAGCAGCCAACAAAACCGACTAGCGGGGGGGGATACGCAGTATTTT,CASSQQNRLAGGDTQYF
-,TRBV19,TRBJ2-7,-,TGTGCCAGTTCGGAGGGCTACGAGCAGTACTTC,CASSEGYEQYF
TRBD2,TRBV28,TRBJ2-7,-,TGTGCCAGCAGTTTACTAGCGGAAACCTACGAGCAGTACTTC,CASSLLAETYEQYF
TRBD1,TRBV25-1,TRBJ1-1,-,TGTGCCAGCAGTACTGACAGGGGAATAGCTTTCTTT,CASSTDRGIAFF
-,TRBV29-1,TRBJ1-1,-,TGCAGCGTTGGGGGGCTCGGGGAAGCTTTCTTT,CSVGGLGEAFF
TRBD2,TRBV13,TRBJ2-5,-,TGTGCCAGCAGCTTAGGCCTCCTAGCGGGGCGTCAAGAGACCCAGTACTTC,CASSLGLLAGRQETQYF
-,TRBV5-6,TRBJ2-7,-,TGTGCCAGCAGCTTGGGACAGGCAACGTACGAGCAGTACTTC,CASSLGQATYEQYF
-,TRBV19,TRBJ2-7,-,TGTGCCAGTAGTCTCACTAGTGCCTACGAGCAGTACTTC,CASSLTSAYEQYF
-,TRBV28,TRBJ1-1,-,TGTGCCAGCAGTTTATATGGGAGCACTGAAGCTTTCTTT,CASSLYGSTEAFF
-,TRBV18,TRBJ2-7,-,TGTGCCAGCTCACCACCAGGGGACCCCTACGAGCAGTACTTC,CASSPPGDPYEQYF